A single sample gave rise to the 15 T cell receptor beta chains below, sequenced in a study of vaccination and CD4 T cells after COVID-19. Researchers used the Oncomine TCR Beta short-read assay to sequence DNA from cultured CD4+ T cells. TCRdb reanalysed the PCR reads using MiXCR and keeps one entry per CDR3 protein. The table lists 7,500 to 9,000 distinct CDR3 sequences, roughly 40% of them singletons, with around 15% in the top ten. Treatment: roughly 10-day PBMC culture with coronavirus spike peptide pools or control peptides (ViraFEST assay). From the unexposed donor, CD4+ T cells were collected ahead of the COVID-19 pandemic (2011-2018). No antigen is known for these receptors. The sample was CD4+ T cells from blood, cultured in vitro. The receptors derive from a human donor in good health.

This clonotype has just a few counts. This chain uses TRBV25-1 with TRBJ1-6; a possible D gene is TRBD1 (6 bases). The CDR3 extends over 14 amino acids. CDR1 MGHDK and CDR2 SYGVNS come from the germline V gene. Trimming removed 8 bases from V and 7 bases from J, with 15 bases in between. The CDR3, as DNA: TGTGCCAGCCTATCCGGGGGGCTGAATTCACCCCTCCACTTT. This codes for CASLSGGLNSPLHF.

The J gene is TRBJ2-7, the V gene TRBV12-3 or TRBV12-4; D is undetermined. The CDR3 totals 15 residues. The V end lost 4 bases, the J end lost 2 bases, and 15 bases lay between the germline ends. The CDR3 sequence: CASSSNGRLAYEQYF. In DNA form, the CDR3 reads TGTGCCAGCAGTTCAAACGGACGTCTGGCCTACGAGCAGTACTTC.

This clonotype was counted between two and nine times. The V gene is TRBV10-3, the J gene TRBJ1-1; no firm D call. Germline V CDR1 and CDR2: ENHRY, SYGVKD. V was clipped by 2 bases and J by 2 bases, with 6 bases between them. The CDR3 runs 13 residues. The CDR3 loop reads CAISERDNTEAFF. The CDR3 DNA reads TGTGCCATCAGTGAGCGCGACAACACTGAAGCTTTCTTT.

This clonotype was detected a few times. The chain recombines TRBV6-1 with TRBJ2-7; 9 positions agree with TRBD1. The germline CDR1 and CDR2 sequences are MNHNS and SASEGT. V lost 6 bases to trimming and J lost 1 base; unmatched junction nucleotides: 16. The CDR3 runs to 18 residues. CDR3 in DNA: TGTGCCAGCAGCCGCCGAGGCGGTGTAGGGACAGGGTCCTACGAGCAGTACTTC. Protein sequence: CASSRRGGVGTGSYEQYF.

The gene calls are TRBV6-2 or TRBV6-3 and TRBJ2-1; tentatively, D is TRBD1 (6 bases). Looked up from germline, CDR1 is MNHEY and CDR2 is SVGEGT. CDR3 size: 16 residues. The ends were cut back, 9 bases at V and 1 base at J, with 19 bases in the middle. CDR3 nucleotide sequence: TGTGCCAGTAGTCGTAGACAGGTTGCATCCTACAATGAGCAGTTCTTC. Translating it yields CASSRRQVASYNEQFF.

The chain carries TRBV12-3 or TRBV12-4 and TRBJ1-1, with D perhaps TRBD1 (6 bases). The V gene lost 7 bases and the J gene lost 5 bases, with 14 bases spanning the gap. The CDR3 extends over 13 amino acids. The chain's CDR3 is CASIPGDGTEAFF. CDR3 coding DNA: TGTGCCAGCATTCCAGGGGATGGGACTGAAGCTTTCTTT.

This clonotype was seen a handful of times. The chain employs TRBV7-2 and TRBJ2-1; D might be TRBD2 (6 bases). Germline CDR1 and CDR2: SGHTA and FQGNSA. CDR3 size: 18 residues. V shed 2 bases and J shed 2 bases, with 19 bases lying between them. The CDR3 loop reads CASSLYHQAGFTYNEQFF. The CDR3 DNA is TGTGCCAGCAGCTTATACCACCAGGCGGGGTTCACCTACAATGAGCAGTTCTTC.

This clonotype was seen a few times. The chain couples TRBV6-5 to TRBJ1-3; 7 bases map to TRBD1. The ends lost 6 bases at V and 0 bases at J; junction bases unmatched: 2. The CDR3 is 14 amino acids. In germline, CDR1 is MNHEY, CDR2 SVGAGI. DNA of the CDR3: TGTGCCAGCAGCTACAGGGGCTCTGGAAACACCATATATTTT. This encodes CASSYRGSGNTIYF.

The table lists this clonotype with a count of one. This sequence joins TRBV7-9 and TRBJ1-2; D unresolved. The germline CDR1 and CDR2 sequences are SEHNR and FQNEAQ (reference sequence). Trimming removed 5 bases at V and 8 bases at J, with 12 bases between. The CDR3 sequence is 12 residues long. For the CDR3, the DNA is TGTGCCAGCAGCCCAGACCTGGGGGGCTACACCTTC. Residues: CASSPDLGGYTF.

The chain is built from TRBV12-3 or TRBV12-4 and TRBJ2-2; D uncertain. Trimming stripped 1 base from V and 5 bases from J, with 11 bases between. The CDR3 length is 15 residues. The CDR3 loop reads CASSLGARRTGELFF. CDR3 nucleotide sequence: TGTGCCAGCAGTTTAGGCGCGCGAAGGACCGGGGAGCTGTTTTTT.

CDR3 nucleotides: TGTTCCACTAACCTAGAGACAGCTTCCTACAATGAGCAGTTCTTC. Its translation: CSTNLETASYNEQFF. The chain links TRBV7-8 to TRBJ2-1, with D possibly being TRBD1 (5 bases). This CDR3 comprises 15 residues. Per germline, CDR1 SGHVS and CDR2 FQNEAQ.

J is TRBJ1-1 and V is TRBV4-2; 9 positions match TRBD1. The CDR3 runs to 14 residues. Germline assignment: CDR1 LGHNA and CDR2 YNFKEQ. Germline trimming cut 4 bases from V and 6 bases from J; bases unmatched to any gene: 6. The chain's CDR3 is CASSRGQGLAEAFF. The CDR3 DNA is TGTGCCAGCAGCCGTGGACAGGGGCTGGCTGAAGCTTTCTTT.

V usage is TRBV6-1 and J usage is TRBJ1-1; no firm D call. The ends were cut back, 10 bases at V and 0 bases at J, with 15 bases in the middle. CDR3 length: 14 amino acids. CDR1 is MNHNS, CDR2 SASEGT, per germline. CDR3 bases: TGTGCCACCGACCGTCGGGAGCTGAACACTGAAGCTTTCTTT. It specifies CATDRRELNTEAFF.

V is TRBV28 and J is TRBJ2-2, with 12 bases lining up with TRBD2. This CDR3 has 17 amino acids. Trimming at V came to 3 bases and at J to 6 bases, leaving 8 bases not matched to a gene. CDR1 MDHEN and CDR2 SYDVKM come from the germline V gene. The CDR3 is CASSFWKLAGGPGELFF. In nucleotides, the CDR3 is TGTGCCAGCAGTTTTTGGAAACTAGCGGGGGGTCCCGGGGAGCTGTTTTTT.

The J gene is TRBJ1-2, the V gene TRBV4-2; D uncertain. The germline V gene encodes CDR1 LGHNA and CDR2 YNFKEQ. The CDR3 covers 15 residues. Trimming pared 1 base from V and 9 bases from J, leaving 18 bases between. CDR3 in amino acids: CASSQVSGKVVRYTF. The CDR3 DNA follows: TGTGCCAGCAGCCAAGTCAGCGGGAAAGTGGTCCGCTACACCTTC.